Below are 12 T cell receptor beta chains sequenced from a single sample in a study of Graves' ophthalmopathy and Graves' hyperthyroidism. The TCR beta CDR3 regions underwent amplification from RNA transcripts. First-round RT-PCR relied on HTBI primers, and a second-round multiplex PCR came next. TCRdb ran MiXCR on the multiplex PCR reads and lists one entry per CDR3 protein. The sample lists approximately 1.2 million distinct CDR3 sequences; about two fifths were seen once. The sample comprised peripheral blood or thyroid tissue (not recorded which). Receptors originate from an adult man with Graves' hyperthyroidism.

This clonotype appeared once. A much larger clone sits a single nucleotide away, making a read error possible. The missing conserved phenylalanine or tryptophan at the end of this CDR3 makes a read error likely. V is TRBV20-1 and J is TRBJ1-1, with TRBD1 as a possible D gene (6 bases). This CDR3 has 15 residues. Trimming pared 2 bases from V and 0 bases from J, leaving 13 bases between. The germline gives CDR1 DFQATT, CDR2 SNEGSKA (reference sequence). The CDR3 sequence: CSARPNDRLNTEAFL. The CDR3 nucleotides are TGCAGTGCTAGACCCAATGACAGGTTGAACACTGAAGCTTTCCTT.

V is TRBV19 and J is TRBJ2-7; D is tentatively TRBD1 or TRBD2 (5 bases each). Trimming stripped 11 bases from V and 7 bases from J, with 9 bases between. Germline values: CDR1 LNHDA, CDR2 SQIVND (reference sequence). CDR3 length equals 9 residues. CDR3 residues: CAGGGEQYF. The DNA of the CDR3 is TGTGCCGGGGGTGGGGAGCAGTACTTC.

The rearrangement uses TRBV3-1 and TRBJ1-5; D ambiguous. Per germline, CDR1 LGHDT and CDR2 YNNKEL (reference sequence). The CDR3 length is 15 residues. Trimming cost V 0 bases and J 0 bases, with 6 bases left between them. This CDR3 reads CASSQDGSSNQPQHF. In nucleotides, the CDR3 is TGTGCCAGCAGCCAAGATGGCAGTAGCAATCAGCCCCAGCATTTT.

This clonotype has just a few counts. CDR3 in amino acids: CASSPRGWYTAGDEYGYTF. The CDR3, as DNA: TGCGCCAGCAGCCCACGGGGTTGGTATACGGCAGGCGATGAATATGGCTACACCTTC. This chain uses TRBV4-1 with TRBJ1-2; D uncertain. This CDR3 has 19 residues. Germline V lookup: CDR1 MGHRA, CDR2 YSYEKL. Trimming shortened V by 4 bases and J by 5 bases, and 29 bases separated the two germline ends.

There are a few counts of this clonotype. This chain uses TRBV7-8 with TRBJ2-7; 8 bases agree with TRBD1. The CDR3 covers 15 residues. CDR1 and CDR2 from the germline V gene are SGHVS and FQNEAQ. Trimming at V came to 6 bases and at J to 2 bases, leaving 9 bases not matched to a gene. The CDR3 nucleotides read TGTGCCAGCAGTTACCCGACAGGGGATACCTACGAGCAGTACTTC. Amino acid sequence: CASSYPTGDTYEQYF.

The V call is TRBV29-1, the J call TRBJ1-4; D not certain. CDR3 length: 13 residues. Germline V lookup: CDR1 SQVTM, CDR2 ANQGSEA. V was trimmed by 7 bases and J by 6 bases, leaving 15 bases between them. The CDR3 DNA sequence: TGCAGCGCCGCCTACCGGGTCGATGAAAAACTGTTTTTT. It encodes CSAAYRVDEKLFF.

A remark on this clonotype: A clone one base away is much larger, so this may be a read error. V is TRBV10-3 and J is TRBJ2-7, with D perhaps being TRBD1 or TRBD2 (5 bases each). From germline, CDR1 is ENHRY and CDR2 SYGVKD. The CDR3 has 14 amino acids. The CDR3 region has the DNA TGTGCCATCAGTGTTGAGGGGTCGCCCTACGAGCAGCACTTC. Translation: CAISVEGSPYEQHF.

CDR3 DNA sequence: TGCAGTGCCGCAAGGGGGCTCCAAGAGACCCAGTACTTC. Encoded protein: CSAARGLQETQYF. The chain recombines TRBV20-1 with TRBJ2-5, with 7 bases matching TRBD1. The CDR3 contains 13 residues. The ends lost 6 bases at V and 1 base at J; junction bases unmatched: 5. Per germline, CDR1 DFQATT and CDR2 SNEGSKA (reference sequence).

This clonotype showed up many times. For the CDR3, the DNA is TGTGCCAGCAGCTCGGATTCCGGGATCACGAAGACCCAGTACTTC. It specifies CASSSDSGITKTQYF. The V gene is TRBV5-5, the J gene TRBJ2-5; possibly TRBD2 for D (5 bases). CDR1 is SGHKS and CDR2 is YYEKEE in the germline V gene (reference sequence). The CDR3 runs 15 residues. Trimming took off 3 bases at V and 6 bases at J, with 18 bases between the two ends. Complete variable domain (other parts from reference TRBV5-5 and TRBJ2-5): DAGVTQSPTHLIKTRGQQVTLRCSPISGHKSVSWYQQVLGQGPQFIFQYYEKEERGRGNFPDRFSARQFPNYSSELNVNALLLGDSALYLCASSSDSGITKTQYFGPGTRLLVL.

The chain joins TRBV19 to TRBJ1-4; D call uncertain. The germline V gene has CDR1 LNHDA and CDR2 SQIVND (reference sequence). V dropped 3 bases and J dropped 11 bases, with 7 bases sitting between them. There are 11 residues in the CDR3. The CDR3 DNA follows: TGTGCCAGTAGTATTAGCGGGAAACTGTTTTTT. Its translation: CASSISGKLFF.

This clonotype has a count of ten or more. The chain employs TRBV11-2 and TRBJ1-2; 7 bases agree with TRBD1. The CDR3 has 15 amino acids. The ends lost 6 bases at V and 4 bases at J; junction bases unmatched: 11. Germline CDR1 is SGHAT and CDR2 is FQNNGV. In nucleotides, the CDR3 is TGTGCCAGCAGGCCGCTTCGAGGGGGCGGCTATGGCTACACCTTC. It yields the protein CASRPLRGGGYGYTF.

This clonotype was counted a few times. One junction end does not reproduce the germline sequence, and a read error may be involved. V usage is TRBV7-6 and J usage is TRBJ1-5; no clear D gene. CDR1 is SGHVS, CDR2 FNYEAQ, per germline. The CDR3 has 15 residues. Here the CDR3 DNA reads TGCGCCAGCAGCCCCCGGACTAGCAGTCAAGAGACCCAGCATTTT. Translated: CASSPRTSSQETQHF.